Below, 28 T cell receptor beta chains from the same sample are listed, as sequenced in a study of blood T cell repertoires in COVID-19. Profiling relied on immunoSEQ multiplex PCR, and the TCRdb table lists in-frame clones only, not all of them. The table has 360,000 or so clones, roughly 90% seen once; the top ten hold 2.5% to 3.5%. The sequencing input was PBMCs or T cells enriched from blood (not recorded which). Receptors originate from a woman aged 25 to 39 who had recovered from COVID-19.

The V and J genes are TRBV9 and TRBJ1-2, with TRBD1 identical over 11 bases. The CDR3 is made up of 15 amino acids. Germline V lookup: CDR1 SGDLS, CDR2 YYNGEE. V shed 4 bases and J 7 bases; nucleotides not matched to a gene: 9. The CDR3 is CASSSRTGGLSGYTF. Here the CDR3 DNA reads TGTGCCAGCAGCTCCAGGACAGGGGGCTTAAGTGGCTACACCTTC.

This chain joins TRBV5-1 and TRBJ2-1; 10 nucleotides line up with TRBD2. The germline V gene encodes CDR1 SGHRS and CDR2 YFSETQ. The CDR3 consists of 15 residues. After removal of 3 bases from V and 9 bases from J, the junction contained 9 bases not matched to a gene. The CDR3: CASSSLAGIQGEQFF. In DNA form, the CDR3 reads TGCGCCAGCAGCTCACTAGCGGGAATTCAGGGTGAGCAGTTCTTC.

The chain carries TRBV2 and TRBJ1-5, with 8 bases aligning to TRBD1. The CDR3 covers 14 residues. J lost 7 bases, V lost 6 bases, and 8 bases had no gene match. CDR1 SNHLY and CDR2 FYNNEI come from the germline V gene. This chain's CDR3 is CASREQGGGQPQHF. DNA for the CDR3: TGTGCCAGCAGAGAACAGGGGGGTGGCCAGCCCCAGCATTTT.

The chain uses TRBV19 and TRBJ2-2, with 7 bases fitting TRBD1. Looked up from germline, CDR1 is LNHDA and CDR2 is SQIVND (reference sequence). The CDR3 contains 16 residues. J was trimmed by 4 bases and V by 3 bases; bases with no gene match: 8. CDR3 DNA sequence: TGTGCCAGTAGTATTGAGGGCAACAGGGGCACCGGGGAGCTGTTTTTT. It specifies CASSIEGNRGTGELFF.

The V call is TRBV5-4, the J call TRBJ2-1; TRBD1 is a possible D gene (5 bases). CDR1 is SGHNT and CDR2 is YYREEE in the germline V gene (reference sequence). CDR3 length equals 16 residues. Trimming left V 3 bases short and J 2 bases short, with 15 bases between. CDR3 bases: TGTGCCAGCAGCTCACGATTGAAGGGGACCTACAATGAGCAGTTCTTC. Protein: CASSSRLKGTYNEQFF.

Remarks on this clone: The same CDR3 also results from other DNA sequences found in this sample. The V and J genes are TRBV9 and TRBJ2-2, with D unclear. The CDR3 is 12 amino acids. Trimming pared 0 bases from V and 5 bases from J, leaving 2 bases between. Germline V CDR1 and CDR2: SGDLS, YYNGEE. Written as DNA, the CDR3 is TGTGCCAGCAGCGTAGCTACCGGGGAGCTGTTTTTT. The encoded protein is CASSVATGELFF.

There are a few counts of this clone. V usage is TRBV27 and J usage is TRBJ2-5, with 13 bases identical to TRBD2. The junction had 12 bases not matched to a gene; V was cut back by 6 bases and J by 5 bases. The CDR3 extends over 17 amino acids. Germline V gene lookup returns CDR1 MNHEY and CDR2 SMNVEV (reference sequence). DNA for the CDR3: TGTGCCAGCAGGCCCCTAACTAGCGGGGGGGTGTTGGAGACCCAGTACTTC. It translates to CASRPLTSGGVLETQYF.

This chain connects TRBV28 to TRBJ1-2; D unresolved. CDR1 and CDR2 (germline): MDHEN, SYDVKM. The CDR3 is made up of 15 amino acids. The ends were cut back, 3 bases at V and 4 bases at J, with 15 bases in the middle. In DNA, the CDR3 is TGTGCCAGCAGTTTTGGACCAGCTGGAGGCTATGGCTACACCTTC. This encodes CASSFGPAGGYGYTF.

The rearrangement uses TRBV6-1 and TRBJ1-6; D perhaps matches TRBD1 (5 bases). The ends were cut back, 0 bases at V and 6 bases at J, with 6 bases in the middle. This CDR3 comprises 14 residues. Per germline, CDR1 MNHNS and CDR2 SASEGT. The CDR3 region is CASSEARGNSPLHF. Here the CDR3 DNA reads TGTGCCAGCAGTGAAGCTAGGGGTAATTCACCCCTCCACTTT.

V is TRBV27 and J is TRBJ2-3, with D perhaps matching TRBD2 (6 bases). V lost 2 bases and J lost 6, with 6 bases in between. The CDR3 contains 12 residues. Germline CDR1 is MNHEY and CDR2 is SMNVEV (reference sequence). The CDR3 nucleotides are TGTGCCAGCAGTTTAGGGGGGGATACGCAGTATTTT. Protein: CASSLGGDTQYF.

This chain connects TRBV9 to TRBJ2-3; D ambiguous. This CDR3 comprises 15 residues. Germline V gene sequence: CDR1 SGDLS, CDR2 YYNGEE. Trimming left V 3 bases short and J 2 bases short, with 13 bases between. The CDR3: CASSARVGPTDTQYF. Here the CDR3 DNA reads TGTGCCAGCAGCGCCCGGGTTGGCCCCACAGATACGCAGTATTTT.

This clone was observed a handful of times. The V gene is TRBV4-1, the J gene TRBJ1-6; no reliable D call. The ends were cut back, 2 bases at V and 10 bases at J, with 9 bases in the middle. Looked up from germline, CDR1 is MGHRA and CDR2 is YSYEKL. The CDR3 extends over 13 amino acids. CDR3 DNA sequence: TGCGCCAGCAGCCAATCGGGGTCCTCACCCCTCCACTTT. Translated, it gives CASSQSGSSPLHF.

The CDR3 loop reads CAISESTGSPDTQYF. CDR3 bases: TGTGCCATCAGTGAGTCGACTGGGAGTCCAGATACGCAGTATTTT. The chain employs TRBV10-3 and TRBJ2-3; a weak D match, TRBD2 (5 bases). Germline V gives CDR1 ENHRY, CDR2 SYGVKD. V was pared by 0 bases and J by 4 bases, with 11 bases between. The length of the CDR3 is 15 residues.

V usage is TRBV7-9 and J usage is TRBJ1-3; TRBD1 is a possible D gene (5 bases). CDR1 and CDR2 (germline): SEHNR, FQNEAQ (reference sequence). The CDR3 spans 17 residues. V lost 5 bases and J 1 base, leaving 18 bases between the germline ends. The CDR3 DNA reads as TGTGCCAGCAGCCTTGGCGGGGCCGCGGATTCTGGAAACACCATATATTTT. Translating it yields CASSLGGAADSGNTIYF. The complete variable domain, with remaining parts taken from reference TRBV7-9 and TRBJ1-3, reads DTGVSQNPRHKITKRGQNVTFRCDPISEHNRLYWYRQTLGQGPEFLTYFQNEAQLEKSRLLSDRFSAERPKGSFSTLEIQRTEQGDSAMYLCASSLGGAADSGNTIYFGEGSWLTVV.

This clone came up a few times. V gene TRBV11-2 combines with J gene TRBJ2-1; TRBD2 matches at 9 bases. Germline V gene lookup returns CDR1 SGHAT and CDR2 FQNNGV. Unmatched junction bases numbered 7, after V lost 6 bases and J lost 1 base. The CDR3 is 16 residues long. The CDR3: CASSWNSGRSYNEQFF. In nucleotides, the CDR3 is TGTGCCAGCAGTTGGAATAGCGGGAGATCCTACAATGAGCAGTTCTTC.

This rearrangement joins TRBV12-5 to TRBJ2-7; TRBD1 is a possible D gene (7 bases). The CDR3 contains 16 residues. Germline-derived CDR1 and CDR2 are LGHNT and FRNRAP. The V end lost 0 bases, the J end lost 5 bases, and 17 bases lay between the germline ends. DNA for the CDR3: TGTGCTAGTGGTTTGGTACTGGGCAGGGGGGAGCACGAGCAGTACTTC. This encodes CASGLVLGRGEHEQYF.

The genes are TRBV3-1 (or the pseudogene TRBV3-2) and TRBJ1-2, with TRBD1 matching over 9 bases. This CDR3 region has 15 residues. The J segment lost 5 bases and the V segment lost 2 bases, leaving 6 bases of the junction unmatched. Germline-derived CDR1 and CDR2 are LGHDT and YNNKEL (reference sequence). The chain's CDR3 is CASSQPGQGIYGYTF. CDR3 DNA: TGTGCCAGCAGCCAACCGGGACAGGGTATTTATGGCTACACCTTC.

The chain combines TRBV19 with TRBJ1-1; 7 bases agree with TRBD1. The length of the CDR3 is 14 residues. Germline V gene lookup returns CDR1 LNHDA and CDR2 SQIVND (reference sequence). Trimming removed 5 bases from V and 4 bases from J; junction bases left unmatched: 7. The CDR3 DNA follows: TGTGCCAGTAGTTTGTCAGGGGGAGTCACTGAAGCTTTCTTT. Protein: CASSLSGGVTEAFF.

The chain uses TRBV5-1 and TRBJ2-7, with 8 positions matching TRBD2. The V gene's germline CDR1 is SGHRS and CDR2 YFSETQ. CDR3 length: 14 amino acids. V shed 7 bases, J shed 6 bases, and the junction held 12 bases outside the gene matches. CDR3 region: CASGTGTRDLEQYF. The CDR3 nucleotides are TGCGCCAGCGGCACCGGGACTAGAGACCTCGAGCAGTACTTC.

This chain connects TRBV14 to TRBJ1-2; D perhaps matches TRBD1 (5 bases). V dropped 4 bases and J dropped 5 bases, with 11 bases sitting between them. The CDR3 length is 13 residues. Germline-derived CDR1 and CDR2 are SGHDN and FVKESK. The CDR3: CASSPGGWYGYTF. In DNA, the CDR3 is TGTGCCAGCAGCCCCGGGGGTTGGTATGGCTACACCTTC.

The chain's CDR3 is CASSPIGRGEQFF. In nucleotides, the CDR3 is TGTGCCAGCAGCCCCATCGGGCGCGGGGAGCAGTTCTTC. The chain joins TRBV3-1 (or the pseudogene TRBV3-2) to TRBJ2-1; TRBD2 might be the D (5 bases). Germline V gene lookup returns CDR1 LGHDT and CDR2 YNNKEL (reference sequence). The CDR3 loop spans 13 amino acids. The V end lost 4 bases, the J end lost 10 bases, and 14 bases lay between the germline ends.

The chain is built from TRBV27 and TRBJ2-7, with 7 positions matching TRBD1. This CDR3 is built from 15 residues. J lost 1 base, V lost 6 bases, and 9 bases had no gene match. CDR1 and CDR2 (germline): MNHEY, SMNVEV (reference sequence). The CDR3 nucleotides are TGTGCCAGCAGCTACTTAGGGGGACAGTCCTACGAGCAGTACTTC. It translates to CASSYLGGQSYEQYF.

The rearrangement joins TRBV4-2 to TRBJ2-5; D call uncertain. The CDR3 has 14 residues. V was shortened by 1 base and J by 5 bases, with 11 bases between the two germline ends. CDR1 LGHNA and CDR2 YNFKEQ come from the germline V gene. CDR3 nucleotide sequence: TGTGCCAGCAGCCAAGCTTACACCTGGGAGACCCAGTACTTC. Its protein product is CASSQAYTWETQYF.

In DNA form, the CDR3 reads TGTGCCAGCAGCTTGAGGGGGACTAGCGGAGAGACCCAGTACTTC. Amino acids: CASSLRGTSGETQYF. This rearrangement joins TRBV5-5 to TRBJ2-5; 11 bases map to TRBD2. The CDR3 has 15 residues. The V and J ends lost 1 base and 4 bases, in that order; junction bases with no gene match: 3. The germline CDR1 and CDR2 sequences are SGHKS and YYEKEE (reference sequence).

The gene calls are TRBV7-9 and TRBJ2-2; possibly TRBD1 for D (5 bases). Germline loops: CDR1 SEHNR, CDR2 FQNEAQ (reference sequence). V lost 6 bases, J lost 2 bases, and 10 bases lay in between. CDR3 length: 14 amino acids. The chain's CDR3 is CASRKRGNTGELFF. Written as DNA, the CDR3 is TGTGCCAGCAGAAAAAGGGGAAACACCGGGGAGCTGTTTTTT.

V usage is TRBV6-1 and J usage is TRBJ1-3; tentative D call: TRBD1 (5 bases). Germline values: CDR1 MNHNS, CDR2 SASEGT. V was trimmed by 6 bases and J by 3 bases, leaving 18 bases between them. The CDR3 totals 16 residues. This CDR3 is CASSERMAGRGNTIYF. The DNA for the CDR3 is TGTGCCAGCAGCGAAAGGATGGCAGGGCGTGGAAACACCATATATTTT.

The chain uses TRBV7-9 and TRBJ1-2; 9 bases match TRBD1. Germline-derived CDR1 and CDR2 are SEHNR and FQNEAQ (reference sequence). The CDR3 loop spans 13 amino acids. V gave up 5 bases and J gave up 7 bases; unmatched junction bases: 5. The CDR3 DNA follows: TGTGCCAGCAGCCCCCGACAGGGGGGTGGCTACACCTTC. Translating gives CASSPRQGGGYTF.

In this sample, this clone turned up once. The CDR3, as DNA: TGTGCCAGCAGTGAAGCCAGGGAAACTGAAGCTTTCTTT. Its translation: CASSEARETEAFF. This chain connects TRBV2 to TRBJ1-1; D might be TRBD1 (5 bases). Trimming cost V 0 bases and J 5 bases, with 7 bases left between them. The CDR3 is 13 residues long. Per germline, CDR1 SNHLY and CDR2 FYNNEI.